This T cell receptor (beta chain) was captured in a study of T cell responses to AZD1222 COVID-19 vaccine (dated by TCRdb to about 2021). The study in broad terms: AZD1222 recipients given second doses at about 4 weeks or at about 12 weeks were pooled, since spike-specific TCR depth and breadth were not found to differ between the two schedules. A total of 233 trial participants underwent TCR sequencing, of whom about 210 received two doses of AZD1222 and some 25 received two doses of the MenACWY control vaccine. Trial participants were enrolled into age subgroups of 18-55, 56-69 and 70-plus years, which contained approximately 150, 28 and 58 TCR-sequenced participants, respectively. Broader findings and caveats from the paper: A significant rise in spike-specific TCR breadth and depth was observed after two AZD1222 doses relative to day 0 and relative to MenACWY recipients. Because no day 14 peak-response samples were available, repertoires were characterized only after the peak T cell response. Only a handful of AZD1222 recipients were SARS-CoV-2 seropositive at baseline, limiting conclusions about previously exposed vaccinees. Epitopes outside the regions mutated in the B.1.351 and B.1.1.7 variants were reportedly recognized by nearly half of the unique spike-specific TCRs. The 56-69-year group was small, and its depth increase did not reach significance, likely because of low power. Participants were mostly white British and included more females than males, and it was suggested by the authors that clonal diversity may have been underestimated. The whole spike protein was spanned by vaccine-associated CD4 TCRs, and dominant responses were seen in regions 160-218 and 743-854.

The time point label of this sample denotes: baseline before first vaccination. Vaccinee samples were obtained from the UK trials COV001 and COV002, which included a single-blind randomized controlled phase 2/3 trial of AZD1222 (ChAdOx1 nCoV-19) in healthy adults. Trial participant PBMC samples were collected at day 0 and day 28 after the second dose for TCRbeta chain sequencing. V lost 2 bases and J lost 15 bases, and the count of bases not matched to a germline gene is 9. In the germline V gene, CDR1 corresponds to MNHEY and CDR2 to SVGEGT. Measured from the cysteine to the phenylalanine, the CDR3 is 13 residues long. Only CDR3 DNA is held: 39 bases, read in frame from base 1. The CDR3 regions of human TCRbeta chains were subjected to immunosequencing. From the authors' description of their analysis: Repertoire TCRs were matched against a reference library of SARS-CoV-2-specific TCRs generated with the MIRA antigen-specificity platform. Breadth meant the fraction of unique TCRs that were SARS-CoV-2-associated, whereas depth meant the fraction of total T cells that were SARS-CoV-2-associated. Each spike-specific TCR was assigned to its reactive spike region and to a CD4 or CD8 class using the MIRA data. Log10-transformed breadth and depth values were compared by one-way ANOVA with Sidak's multiple comparisons tests. This is the immuneACCESS table as TCRdb keeps it, with only in-frame sequences that have V and J called. A part of the clones is gone; compared with another copy, unresolved V genes explain less than half, and the rest is unexplained. V, J and clone size reflect that table, while D and trimming were determined from the DNA. For this sample the table gives 95,000 to 150,000 clones, of which more than 85% were detected only once. Approximately 10% of the sample goes to the ten largest clones.

As for this clone: No cognate antigen has been identified for it. Nothing much larger sits one base from this clone, and base qualities are not available.

The sequence is built from TRBV6-2 or TRBV6-3 and TRBJ2-4, with 8 central nucleotides matching TRBD1. Source: peripheral blood, taken on day 0 of AZD1222 vaccination. The clonotype originates from an adult in good health. The CDR3 amino acid sequence is: CASSYTDRVAWYF. The nucleotides read TGTGCCAGCAGTTACACGGACAGGGTAGCTTGGTACTTC.